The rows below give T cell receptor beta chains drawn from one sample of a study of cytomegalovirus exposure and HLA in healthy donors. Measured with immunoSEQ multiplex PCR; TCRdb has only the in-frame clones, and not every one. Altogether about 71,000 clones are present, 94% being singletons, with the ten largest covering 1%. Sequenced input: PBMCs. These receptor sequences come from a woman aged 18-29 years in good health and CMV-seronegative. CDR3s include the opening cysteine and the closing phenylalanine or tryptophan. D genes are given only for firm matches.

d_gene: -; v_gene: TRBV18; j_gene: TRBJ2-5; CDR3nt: TGTGCCAGCTCGACTATCGGGGTCGTCGGAGAGACCCAGTACTTC; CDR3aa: CASSTIGVVGETQYF
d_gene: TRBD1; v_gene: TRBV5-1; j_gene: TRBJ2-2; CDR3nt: TGCGCCAGCAGCTTGGAGTCAGGGGGTAGATCGGGGGAGCTGTTTTTT; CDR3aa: CASSLESGGRSGELFF
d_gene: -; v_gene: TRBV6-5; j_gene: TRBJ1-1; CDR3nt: TGTGCCAGCAGTTTCGCCGACAGCCTGAACACTGAAGCTTTCTTT; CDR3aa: CASSFADSLNTEAFF
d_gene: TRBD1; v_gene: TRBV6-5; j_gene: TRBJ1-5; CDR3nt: TGTGCCAGCAGTCCGGGACAGCACAATCAGTCCCAGCATTTT; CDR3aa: CASSPGQHNQSQHF
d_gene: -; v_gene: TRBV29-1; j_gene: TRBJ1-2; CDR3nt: TGCAGCGTTACGGCGGACAGTTATGGCTACACCTTC; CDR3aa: CSVTADSYGYTF
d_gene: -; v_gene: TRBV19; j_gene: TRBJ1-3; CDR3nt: TGTGCCAGTAGTTCCCTTCGGGGGACTAGCTCTGGAAACACCATATATTTT; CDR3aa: CASSSLRGTSSGNTIYF
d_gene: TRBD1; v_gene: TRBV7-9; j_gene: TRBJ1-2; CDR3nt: TGTGCCAGCAGCTTAGAGACAGGGGACTATGGCTACACCTTC; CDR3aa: CASSLETGDYGYTF
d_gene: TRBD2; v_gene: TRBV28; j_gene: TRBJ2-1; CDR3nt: TGTGCCAGCAGTTCGCCCGTAGCGGGAGGGCCTGTCCATGAGCAGTTCTTC; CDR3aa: CASSSPVAGGPVHEQFF
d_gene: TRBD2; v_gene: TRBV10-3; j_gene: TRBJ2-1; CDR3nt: TGTGCCATCAGTGACGAGCGGGAGGGCCTGGATGAGCAGTTCTTC; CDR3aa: CAISDEREGLDEQFF
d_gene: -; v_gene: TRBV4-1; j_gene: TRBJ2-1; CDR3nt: TGCGCCAGCAGCCCGGAGGGGACTGGGTGGAATGAGCAGTTCTTC; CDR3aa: CASSPEGTGWNEQFF